This TCR beta chain is from a study of blood T cell repertoires in COVID-19. In the study overall: The origin of the acute and convalescent COVID-19 samples was the United States, Italy and Spain. T cells, B-cell-depleted T cells, or PBMCs provided the cDNA or gDNA that served as material.

Per the study methods: Cell counts per sample came from amplifying reference gene primers. Profiled with immunoSEQ multiplex PCR; TCRdb holds only in-frame clones, not every one. V and J calls and clone size follow that table, whereas D and trimming were derived from the DNA. The sample has about 350,000 clones; under 95% are singletons. The CDR3 loop spans 13 amino acids. In germline, CDR1 is GTSNPN, CDR2 SVGIG (reference sequence). V lost 7 bases to trimming and J lost 4 bases, with 14 bases between them. The chain links TRBV30 to TRBJ2-1; D may be TRBD2 (5 bases). The source of this sequence is a woman younger than 30 who had recovered from COVID-19. Specimen: peripheral blood. CDR3 sequence: CALRGSAYNEQFF. CDR3 in DNA: TGTGCCTTACGAGGGAGTGCGTACAATGAGCAGTTCTTC.